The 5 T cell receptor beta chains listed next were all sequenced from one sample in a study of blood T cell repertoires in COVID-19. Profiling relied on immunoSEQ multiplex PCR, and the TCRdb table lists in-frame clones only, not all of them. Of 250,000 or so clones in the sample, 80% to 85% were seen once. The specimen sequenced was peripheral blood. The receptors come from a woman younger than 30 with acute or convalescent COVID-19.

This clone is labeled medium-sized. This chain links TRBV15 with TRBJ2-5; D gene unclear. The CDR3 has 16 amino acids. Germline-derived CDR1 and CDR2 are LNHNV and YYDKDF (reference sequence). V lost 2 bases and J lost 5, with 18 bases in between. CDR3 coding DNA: TGTGCCACCAGCAGAAACCCCACCCTAGGTCTTGAGACCCAGTACTTC. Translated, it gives CATSRNPTLGLETQYF.

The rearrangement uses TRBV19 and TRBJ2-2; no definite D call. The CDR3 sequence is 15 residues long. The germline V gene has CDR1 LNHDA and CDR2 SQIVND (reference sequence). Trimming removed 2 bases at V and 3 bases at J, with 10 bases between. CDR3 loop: CASSILLSDTGELFF. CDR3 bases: TGTGCCAGTAGTATATTACTAAGCGACACCGGGGAGCTGTTTTTT.

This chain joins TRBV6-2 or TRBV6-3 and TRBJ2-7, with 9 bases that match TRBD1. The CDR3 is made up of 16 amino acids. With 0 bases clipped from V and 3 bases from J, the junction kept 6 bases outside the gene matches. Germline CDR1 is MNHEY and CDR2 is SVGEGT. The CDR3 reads CASSYSNRGPVYEQYF. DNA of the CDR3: TGTGCCAGCAGTTACTCGAACAGGGGGCCAGTCTACGAGCAGTACTTC.

The DNA of the CDR3 is TGTGCCAGCAGTTTAATGACTGACCCCCGTTTGGCCCAGCATTTT. This codes for CASSLMTDPRLAQHF. This chain uses TRBV6-5 with TRBJ1-5, with D uncertain. CDR1 MNHEY and CDR2 SVGAGI come from the germline V gene. The V end was cut by 4 bases, the J end by 11 bases, with 21 bases between. The CDR3 is 15 residues long.

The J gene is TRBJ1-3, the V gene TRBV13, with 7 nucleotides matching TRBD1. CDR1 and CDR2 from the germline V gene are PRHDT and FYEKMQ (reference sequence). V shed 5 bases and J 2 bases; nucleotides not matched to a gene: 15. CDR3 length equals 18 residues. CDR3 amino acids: CASSRGHLPGQTGNTIYF. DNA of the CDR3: TGTGCCAGCAGCAGAGGACACCTACCGGGACAGACTGGAAACACCATATATTTT.